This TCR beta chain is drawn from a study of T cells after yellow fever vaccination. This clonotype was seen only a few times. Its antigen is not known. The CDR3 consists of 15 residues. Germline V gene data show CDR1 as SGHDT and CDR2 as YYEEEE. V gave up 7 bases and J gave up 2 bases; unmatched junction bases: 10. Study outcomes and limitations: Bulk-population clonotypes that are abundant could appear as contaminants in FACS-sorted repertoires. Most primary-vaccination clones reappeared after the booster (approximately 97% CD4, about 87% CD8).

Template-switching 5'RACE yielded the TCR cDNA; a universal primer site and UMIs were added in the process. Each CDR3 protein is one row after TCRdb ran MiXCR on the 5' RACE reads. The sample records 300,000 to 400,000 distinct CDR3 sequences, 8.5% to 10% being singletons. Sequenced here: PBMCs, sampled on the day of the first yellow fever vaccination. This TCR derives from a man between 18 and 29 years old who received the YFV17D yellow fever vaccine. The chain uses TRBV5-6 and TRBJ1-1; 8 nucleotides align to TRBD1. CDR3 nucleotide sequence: TGTGCCAGCCTCTTTCGGGACAGGACTAACACTGAAGCTTTCTTT. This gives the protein CASLFRDRTNTEAFF. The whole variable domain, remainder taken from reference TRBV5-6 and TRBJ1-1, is DAGVTQSPTHLIKTRGQQVTLRCSPKSGHDTVSWYQQALGQGPQFIFQYYEEEERQRGNFPDRFSGHQFPNYSSELNVNALLLGDSALYLCASLFRDRTNTEAFFGQGTRLTVV.